Each of the 13 T cell receptor beta chains below was sequenced from the same sample in a study of blood T cell repertoires in COVID-19. The repertoire was sequenced with immunoSEQ multiplex PCR; TCRdb's copy has only in-frame clones and lacks some. The top ten clones hold roughly 1.1% of a sample with some 400,000 clones, about four fifths of them seen once. Material: peripheral blood. All receptors come from a human donor with acute or convalescent COVID-19. The donor label of this sample is uncertain.

This chain connects TRBV29-1 to TRBJ2-5, with 10 positions matching TRBD1. CDR3 length: 12 amino acids. Trimming at V came to 7 bases and at J to 3 bases, leaving 2 bases not matched to a gene. Per germline, CDR1 SQVTM and CDR2 ANQGSEA. The CDR3 coding sequence is TGCAGCGGGGGACAGGGGAAAGAGACCCAGTACTTC. It yields the protein CSGGQGKETQYF.

The CDR3 region has the DNA TGTGCCAGCCTGGGACAGTCAGACGAGCAGTACTTC. As protein: CASLGQSDEQYF. V usage is TRBV2 and J usage is TRBJ2-7; 7 bases are shared with TRBD1. The CDR3 is 12 amino acids. From germline, CDR1 is SNHLY and CDR2 FYNNEI. V lost 8 bases, J lost 5 bases, and 6 bases stayed unmatched.

V and J are TRBV5-6 and TRBJ1-4; 7 bases fit TRBD1. Germline V lookup: CDR1 SGHDT, CDR2 YYEEEE. The CDR3 is made up of 14 amino acids. The V and J ends lost 2 bases and 8 bases, in that order; junction bases with no gene match: 6. In DNA form, the CDR3 reads TGTGCCAGCAGCTTAGGAGGGGGCGAGGAAAAACTGTTTTTT. It is translated as CASSLGGGEEKLFF.

In this sample, this clone turned up a few times. This specimen includes other DNA sequences encoding the same CDR3. The CDR3 spells CASSLAGYTEAFF. In DNA, the CDR3 is TGCGCCAGCAGCTTGGCCGGGTACACTGAAGCTTTCTTT. The chain combines TRBV5-1 with TRBJ1-1; D uncertain. The CDR3 has 13 amino acids. CDR1 is SGHRS and CDR2 is YFSETQ in the germline V gene. With 0 bases removed from V and 3 bases from J, the gap between germline ends came to 6 bases.

The genes are TRBV30 and TRBJ2-7, with TRBD1 matching 7 bases. With V trimmed by 0 bases and J by 6 bases, 5 bases remained unmatched. Germline CDR1 GTSNPN, CDR2 SVGIG (reference sequence). The CDR3 runs 13 residues. CDR3 in amino acids: CAWSVEYRGEQYF. The CDR3 nucleotides read TGTGCCTGGAGTGTCGAATACAGGGGCGAGCAGTACTTC.

The chain uses TRBV28 and TRBJ1-3, with D unclear. CDR3 size: 13 residues. V was trimmed by 5 bases and J by 0 bases, leaving 5 bases between them. CDR1 is MDHEN and CDR2 is SYDVKM in the germline V gene. CDR3 amino acids: CASSLYSGNTIYF. The CDR3, as DNA: TGTGCCAGCAGTCTCTACTCTGGAAACACCATATATTTT.

The CDR3 region has the DNA TGTGCCAGCAGGAAAGAGGGGACACATGGCTACACCTTC. Amino acid sequence: CASRKEGTHGYTF. This chain joins TRBV27 and TRBJ1-2, with TRBD1 as a possible D gene (6 bases). Germline CDR1 and CDR2: MNHEY and SMNVEV (reference sequence). The CDR3 totals 13 residues. Trimming took off 6 bases at V and 6 bases at J, with 14 bases between the two ends.

The rearrangement links TRBV10-3 to TRBJ2-7; TRBD2 agrees at 14 bases. This CDR3 is built from 16 residues. V trimming: 6 bases; J trimming: 4 bases; junction bases outside the gene matches: 8. Germline V gene data show CDR1 as ENHRY and CDR2 as SYGVKD. The CDR3 DNA follows: TGTGCCATCAGCGAAGGGACTAGCGGGGGTCTATACGAGCAGTACTTC. Translation gives CAISEGTSGGLYEQYF.

This sequence joins TRBV6-2 or TRBV6-3 and TRBJ2-1, with a tentative D call TRBD2 (6 bases). Between the trimmed V and J ends, which lost 2 bases and 7 bases, there was a span of 15 bases. The CDR3 is made up of 15 amino acids. Germline loops: CDR1 MNHEY, CDR2 SVGEGT. DNA for the CDR3: TGTGCCAGCAGTTACCCACGGGCGGGGAGGAATGAGCAGTTCTTC. This codes for CASSYPRAGRNEQFF.

The rearrangement uses TRBV5-1 and TRBJ2-5; 9 bases map to TRBD1. This CDR3 has 14 residues. With 4 bases clipped from V and 5 bases from J, the junction kept 6 bases outside the gene matches. Germline CDR1 and CDR2: SGHRS and YFSETQ. CDR3 in amino acids: CASSPGTGLETQYF. The CDR3, as DNA: TGCGCCAGCAGCCCCGGGACAGGGCTTGAGACCCAGTACTTC.

This chain uses TRBV5-1 with TRBJ1-6; 9 bases agree with TRBD1. The CDR3 loop spans 14 amino acids. Trimming cost V 4 bases and J 6 bases; bases outside gene matches: 2. The V gene's germline CDR1 is SGHRS and CDR2 YFSETQ. The DNA of the CDR3 is TGCGCCAGCAGCGCGACAGGGGGTAATTCACCCCTCCACTTT. The encoded protein is CASSATGGNSPLHF.

Comment on this clone: This specimen includes other DNA sequences encoding the same CDR3. This chain joins TRBV6-6 and TRBJ1-1, with 10 bases fitting TRBD1. Trimming cost V 0 bases and J 4 bases; bases outside gene matches: 2. Germline values: CDR1 MNHNY, CDR2 SVGAGI (reference sequence). This CDR3 is 15 amino acids long. The CDR3 loop is CASSYSGTGATEAFF. The CDR3 nucleotides read TGTGCCAGCAGTTACTCAGGGACAGGGGCCACTGAAGCTTTCTTT.

This chain joins TRBV18 and TRBJ1-3, with D perhaps TRBD1 (5 bases). Deletions cut 0 bases from V and 0 bases from J, with 9 bases between. CDR3 length: 16 amino acids. CDR1 is KGHSH, CDR2 LQKENI, per germline. The CDR3 reads CASSPPSGTSGNTIYF. The DNA of the CDR3 is TGTGCCAGCTCACCACCCAGCGGGACCTCTGGAAACACCATATATTTT. The full variable domain, with the rest looked up from reference TRBV18 and TRBJ1-3, is NAGVMQNPRHLVRRRGQEARLRCSPMKGHSHVYWYRQLPEEGLKFMVYLQKENIIDESGMPKERFSAEFPKEGPSILRIQQVVRGDSAAYFCASSPPSGTSGNTIYFGEGSWLTVV.